One and the same sample provided the 29 T cell receptor beta chains below, sequenced in a study of identical twins. MiXCR, run by TCRdb on the 5' RACE reads, gives a single entry per CDR3 protein. Here the sample spans some 590,000 distinct CDR3 sequences, 9.6% being singletons. This sample also belongs to another study, concerning yellow fever vaccine responses in identical twins.

The sample taken for sequencing was PBMCs. The receptors were gathered from a woman younger than 30 in good health.

This clonotype was picked up a small number of times. This chain uses TRBV10-3 with TRBJ2-1; 13 nucleotides match TRBD2. From germline, CDR1 is ENHRY and CDR2 SYGVKD. The CDR3 loop spans 17 amino acids. The V and J ends lost 6 bases and 5 bases, in that order; junction bases with no gene match: 10. CDR3 residues: CAIRVTTSGGPNNEQFF. In DNA, the CDR3 is TGTGCCATCAGAGTGACGACTAGCGGGGGGCCAAACAATGAGCAGTTCTTC.

This clonotype was seen a handful of times. The chain joins TRBV3-1 to TRBJ2-7; D gene ambiguous. Germline CDR1 and CDR2: LGHDT and YNNKEL (reference sequence). V shed 4 bases and J shed 6 bases, with 13 bases lying between them. The CDR3 has 13 amino acids. For the CDR3, the DNA is TGTGCCAGCAGCCTTTCCCTGAGGACCGAGCAGTACTTC. It yields the protein CASSLSLRTEQYF.

This clonotype was seen more than once but under ten times. The J gene is TRBJ2-3, the V gene TRBV7-2, with D perhaps matching TRBD2 (7 bases). CDR1 is SGHTA and CDR2 is FQGNSA in the germline V gene. The CDR3 has 18 amino acids. V was pared by 0 bases and J by 5 bases, with 21 bases between. CDR3 residues: CASSLAPLRGGDKDTQYF. The CDR3 DNA reads as TGTGCCAGCAGCTTAGCCCCCCTTAGGGGGGGGGATAAAGATACGCAGTATTTT.

The chain couples TRBV5-1 to TRBJ1-1; D is ambiguous. The CDR3 is 16 amino acids. CDR1 and CDR2 from the germline V gene are SGHRS and YFSETQ. V lost 0 bases and J 1 base, leaving 13 bases between the germline ends. The CDR3 reads CASSLDTHGSNTEAFF. The CDR3 DNA reads as TGCGCCAGCAGCTTGGATACACATGGGTCGAACACTGAAGCTTTCTTT.

This clonotype showed up just a few times. V is TRBV5-5 and J is TRBJ2-3; 13 bases are shared with TRBD2. The CDR3 totals 16 residues. CDR1 and CDR2 (germline): SGHKS, YYEKEE (reference sequence). V shed 4 bases, J shed 2 bases, and the junction held 4 bases outside the gene matches. The CDR3 loop is CASSGLAGVATDTQYF. The CDR3 DNA reads TGTGCCAGCAGCGGACTAGCGGGAGTCGCCACAGATACGCAGTATTTT.

This clonotype was seen only a few times. This chain uses TRBV5-1 with TRBJ1-2; the D is unclear. CDR1 and CDR2 from the germline V gene are SGHRS and YFSETQ. With 0 bases removed from V and 8 bases from J, the gap between germline ends came to 17 bases. The CDR3 covers 15 residues. The CDR3 region has the DNA TGCGCCAGCAGCTTGGCTGGGTCTGGGGTAGAGGGCTACACCTTC. Its translation: CASSLAGSGVEGYTF.

This clonotype has a count of ten or more. This chain uses TRBV12-3 or TRBV12-4 with TRBJ2-7; D gene unclear. This CDR3 is built from 12 residues. V was shortened by 8 bases and J by 0 bases, with 8 bases between the two germline ends. The CDR3 reads CASVGISYEQYF. The CDR3 region has the DNA TGTGCCAGCGTGGGGATCTCCTACGAGCAGTACTTC.

This clonotype has a handful of counts. The chain couples TRBV7-9 to TRBJ2-1, with 11 positions matching TRBD2. This CDR3 region has 15 residues. V lost 3 bases to trimming and J lost 6 bases; unmatched junction nucleotides: 4. Looked up from germline, CDR1 is SEHNR and CDR2 is FQNEAQ (reference sequence). The CDR3 loop is CASSFTSGRLNEQFF. The CDR3 DNA sequence: TGTGCCAGCAGCTTTACTAGCGGGAGACTCAATGAGCAGTTCTTC.

This clonotype came up a few times. This chain links TRBV11-3 with TRBJ2-3; D is unresolved. V shed 5 bases and J shed 8 bases, with 14 bases lying between them. Germline-derived CDR1 and CDR2 are SGHNT and YENEEA. The CDR3 is 13 residues long. The CDR3 sequence: CASSPRLEFTQYF. The CDR3 DNA reads TGTGCCAGCAGCCCTCGTCTGGAGTTTACGCAGTATTTT.

This clonotype came up a few times. The chain uses TRBV29-1 and TRBJ2-7, with D possibly matching TRBD1 (6 bases). Trimming shortened V by 6 bases and J by 3 bases, and 9 bases separated the two germline ends. The CDR3 is 11 amino acids. Germline CDR1 reads SQVTM; CDR2 reads ANQGSEA. The CDR3 sequence: CSVKDSYEQYF. CDR3 nucleotides: TGCAGCGTGAAGGACAGCTACGAGCAGTACTTC.

The rearrangement uses TRBV28 and TRBJ2-7; D is uncertain. V was pared by 7 bases and J by 0 bases, with 13 bases between. The CDR3 has 14 amino acids. Germline values: CDR1 MDHEN, CDR2 SYDVKM. The CDR3 reads CASKGSVSSYEQYF. CDR3 nucleotide sequence: TGTGCCAGCAAGGGTTCGGTGAGCTCCTACGAGCAGTACTTC.

A few counts support this clonotype. The chain carries TRBV28 and TRBJ2-1; TRBD2 might be the D (7 bases). Trimming pared 1 base from V and 5 bases from J, leaving 12 bases between. Germline CDR1 is MDHEN and CDR2 is SYDVKM. CDR3 length: 15 amino acids. The CDR3 bases are TGTGCCAGCAGTTTATTGGGGGGGCCCCACAATGAGCAGTTCTTC. This codes for CASSLLGGPHNEQFF.

This clonotype came up many times. The chain's CDR3 is CASSQEKRGDTDTQYF. CDR3 sequence (DNA): TGTGCCAGCAGCCAAGAGAAGAGGGGGGACACAGATACGCAGTATTTT. The chain links TRBV4-2 to TRBJ2-3; possibly TRBD1 or TRBD2 for D (6 bases each). V dropped 0 bases and J dropped 2 bases, with 12 bases sitting between them. Germline V CDR1 and CDR2: LGHNA, YNFKEQ. The CDR3 has 16 amino acids.

This rearrangement joins TRBV3-1 to TRBJ2-5; D not certain. Germline loops: CDR1 LGHDT, CDR2 YNNKEL (reference sequence). The CDR3 runs 12 residues. Trimming took 0 bases from V and 11 from J, leaving 10 bases between them. The CDR3: CASSQDKVAQYF. Written as DNA, the CDR3 is TGTGCCAGCAGCCAAGACAAAGTCGCTCAGTACTTC.

To note about this clonotype: Possible read error: a much larger clone is one base away. V is TRBV12-3 or TRBV12-4 and J is TRBJ2-7; 9 positions agree with TRBD2. With 6 bases clipped from V and 6 bases from J, the junction kept 9 bases outside the gene matches. The CDR3 runs 14 residues. The CDR3 is CASSSTSGSIEQYF. The CDR3, as DNA: TGTGCCAGCAGCTCTACTAGCGGGTCTATCGAGCAGTACTTC.

This clonotype was seen once. The genes are TRBV5-1 and TRBJ2-5; perhaps TRBD2 as D (5 bases). The V gene lost 4 bases and the J gene lost 1 base, with 11 bases spanning the gap. Germline CDR1 and CDR2: SGHRS and YFSETQ. CDR3 length: 14 amino acids. CDR3 residues: CASSKLEIQETQYF. CDR3 coding DNA: TGCGCCAGCAGCAAACTAGAGATCCAAGAGACCCAGTACTTC.

This clonotype turned up a few times. V usage is TRBV20-1 and J usage is TRBJ2-3; weak D call: TRBD2 (7 bases). Germline V CDR1 and CDR2: DFQATT, SNEGSKA (reference sequence). V was pared by 5 bases and J by 3 bases, with 21 bases between. CDR3 length equals 16 residues. In DNA form, the CDR3 reads TGCAGTGCTGAAGAGGGGGGAGGGGGATCGACAGATACGCAGTATTTT. Encoded protein: CSAEEGGGGSTDTQYF.

The chain recombines TRBV5-5 with TRBJ2-4; D remains ambiguous. Trimming pared 7 bases from V and 0 bases from J, leaving 11 bases between. The germline V gene encodes CDR1 SGHKS and CDR2 YYEKEE (reference sequence). The length of the CDR3 is 14 residues. CDR3 protein: CASDLALAKNIQYF. Here the CDR3 DNA reads TGTGCCAGCGACCTGGCGCTAGCCAAAAACATTCAGTACTTC.

The rearrangement links TRBV29-1 to TRBJ1-2; TRBD1 agrees at 11 bases. Germline CDR1 reads SQVTM; CDR2 reads ANQGSEA. The ends lost 0 bases at V and 6 bases at J; junction bases unmatched: 18. The CDR3 extends over 19 amino acids. CDR3 coding DNA: TGCAGCGTTGAAGACGCCCGCCCGCCTGGACAGGGGGCGCGAGATGGCTACACCTTC. It encodes CSVEDARPPGQGARDGYTF.

This clonotype came up a few times. The chain links TRBV27 to TRBJ2-7, with 12 nucleotides matching TRBD2. Germline values: CDR1 MNHEY, CDR2 SMNVEV (reference sequence). The trim removed 5 bases at V and 7 bases at J, leaving 15 bases unmatched. This CDR3 region has 17 residues. CDR3 nucleotides: TGTGCCAGCAGTAGTTGGTTGACTAGCGGGGGCAGGGGGGAGCAGTACTTC. Protein product: CASSSWLTSGGRGEQYF.

CDR3 nucleotide sequence: TGTGCCAGCAGCTTAATTATTGCCGGGGAGCTGTTTTTT. Translation gives CASSLIIAGELFF. V and J are TRBV11-2 and TRBJ2-2; no clear D gene. The germline V gene encodes CDR1 SGHAT and CDR2 FQNNGV. V lost 2 bases, J lost 6 bases, and 7 bases lay in between. This CDR3 is built from 13 residues.

This clonotype was counted at least ten times. The genes are TRBV28 and TRBJ2-5, with 12 bases lining up with TRBD2. Germline values: CDR1 MDHEN, CDR2 SYDVKM. Trimming cost V 3 bases and J 7 bases; bases outside gene matches: 9. The CDR3 is made up of 16 amino acids. CDR3 sequence (DNA): TGTGCCAGCAGTTTCTTCGTCGCTAGCGGGAGGGTGACCCAGTACTTC. This gives the protein CASSFFVASGRVTQYF.

This clonotype was counted a few times. This chain links TRBV18 with TRBJ2-3; TRBD1 might be the D (5 bases). In germline, CDR1 is KGHSH, CDR2 LQKENI. The CDR3 covers 16 residues. The V end was cut by 3 bases, the J end by 5 bases, with 18 bases between. CDR3 loop: CASSPATVNFRDTQYF. CDR3 DNA: TGTGCCAGCTCACCCGCGACAGTAAACTTCAGAGATACGCAGTATTTT.

The V and J genes are TRBV10-2 and TRBJ2-1; 7 positions agree with TRBD2. Germline V gives CDR1 WSHSY, CDR2 SAAADI. The CDR3 is 14 residues long. With 6 bases clipped from V and 0 bases from J, the junction kept 2 bases outside the gene matches. The CDR3 nucleotides read TGCGCCAGCAGGAGCGGGAACTCCTACAATGAGCAGTTCTTC. Protein: CASRSGNSYNEQFF.

This clonotype showed up many times. The chain carries TRBV28 and TRBJ1-4, with a possible D match to TRBD1 (6 bases). Germline CDR1 reads MDHEN; CDR2 reads SYDVKM. The germline V and J ends were trimmed by 3 bases and 5 bases, with 16 bases remaining between them. CDR3 length: 16 amino acids. CDR3 sequence: CASSFPTTGRNEKLFF. As DNA, the CDR3 is TGTGCCAGCAGTTTCCCTACGACAGGACGGAATGAAAAACTGTTTTTT.

This chain links TRBV29-1 with TRBJ2-3, with 9 bases matching TRBD1. Germline assignment: CDR1 SQVTM and CDR2 ANQGSEA. The length of the CDR3 is 13 residues. Unmatched junction bases numbered 2, after V lost 7 bases and J lost 0 bases. DNA for the CDR3: TGCAGCGCGGGACAGGGAAGCACAGATACGCAGTATTTT. Its translation: CSAGQGSTDTQYF.

J is TRBJ2-2 and V is TRBV29-1; D not certain. The germline gives CDR1 SQVTM, CDR2 ANQGSEA. V gave up 6 bases and J gave up 7 bases, with 12 bases separating them. The CDR3 extends over 12 amino acids. The CDR3 here is CSVIRFGGELFF. Here the CDR3 DNA reads TGCAGCGTCATCAGGTTCGGCGGGGAGCTGTTTTTT.

The chain couples TRBV7-2 to TRBJ1-5, with D possibly being TRBD1 (5 bases). This CDR3 has 15 residues. With 5 bases removed from V and 7 bases from J, the gap between germline ends came to 18 bases. CDR1 and CDR2 (germline): SGHTA, FQGNSA. Here the CDR3 reads CASSKGGARGQPQHF. The CDR3 coding sequence is TGTGCCAGCAGCAAAGGAGGGGCTCGGGGGCAGCCCCAGCATTTT.

This sequence joins TRBV24-1 and TRBJ2-2; 15 nucleotides match TRBD2. The CDR3 is made up of 20 amino acids. The junction had 13 bases not matched to a gene; V was cut back by 5 bases and J by 4 bases. The germline V gene encodes CDR1 KGHDR and CDR2 SFDVKD. The CDR3 loop is CATSVGTSGRPMRATGELFF. CDR3 coding DNA: TGTGCCACCAGTGTGGGGACTAGCGGGAGGCCAATGCGAGCCACCGGGGAGCTGTTTTTT.